These 26 T cell receptor beta chains share one sample of origin, sequenced in a study of beta chain features in type 1 diabetes. Study observations and caveats: Significant though moderate, a shortening of TCRB CDR3s appeared in all four CD4+ subsets of Type 1 diabetes patients.

For these receptors, no antigen is known. Expressed TCRB transcripts were sequenced after all isolated RNA was converted to cDNA. Libraries were prepared by immunoSEQ multiplex PCR; TCRdb keeps only in-frame clonotypes and omits some of them. The table lists roughly 730,000 clones, about an eighth of them singletons, with roughly 0.022% in the top ten. What was sequenced was naive CD4+ T cells from blood. The source of these receptors is a man in his late teens or twenties with type 1 diabetes.

This clone was seen a few times. The chain uses TRBV29-1 and TRBJ2-7; no definite D call. Between the trimmed V and J ends, which lost 8 bases and 7 bases, there was a span of 18 bases. Germline-derived CDR1 and CDR2 are SQVTM and ANQGSEA. The CDR3 sequence is 12 residues long. The CDR3 spells CSITVWPEEQYF. For the CDR3, the DNA is TGCAGCATCACCGTCTGGCCCGAAGAGCAGTACTTC.

This clone appeared a few times. The sample holds other DNA sequences that translate to the same CDR3. The chain combines TRBV30 with TRBJ2-6; perhaps TRBD2 as D (5 bases). V shed 0 bases and J shed 0 bases, with 6 bases lying between them. Germline values: CDR1 GTSNPN, CDR2 SVGIG (reference sequence). The CDR3 runs to 15 residues. CDR3 sequence (DNA): TGTGCCTGGAGTGTAGGGAGCTCTGGGGCCAACGTCCTGACTTTC. This translates into CAWSVGSSGANVLTF.

The chain carries TRBV5-1 and TRBJ2-6, with D possibly TRBD2 on 5 matching bases. The V end was cut by 0 bases, the J end by 0 bases, with 7 bases between. The CDR3 length is 16 residues. CDR1 is SGHRS, CDR2 YFSETQ, per germline. The CDR3 here is CASSLVRASGANVLTF. The DNA for the CDR3 is TGCGCCAGCAGCTTGGTGAGGGCCTCTGGGGCCAACGTCCTGACTTTC.

This clone appeared a single time. This sequence joins TRBV7-2 and TRBJ2-1; TRBD2 aligns across 9 bases. J lost 4 bases, V lost 5 bases, and 6 bases had no gene match. The CDR3 has 15 amino acids. Looked up from germline, CDR1 is SGHTA and CDR2 is FQGNSA. CDR3 nucleotides: TGTGCCAGCAGCCCCAGCGGGGGGCTTTACAATGAGCAGTTCTTC. Its translation is CASSPSGGLYNEQFF.

This clone appeared a few times. This chain joins TRBV11-2 and TRBJ2-1, with D maybe TRBD2 (5 bases). V lost 2 bases to trimming and J lost 6 bases, with 14 bases between them. This CDR3 has 15 amino acids. Germline-derived CDR1 and CDR2 are SGHAT and FQNNGV. The CDR3 DNA follows: TGTGCCAGCAGCTTAACTCACGGACTCCCCAATGAGCAGTTCTTC. Amino acids: CASSLTHGLPNEQFF. Full variable domain (outside the CDR3, taken from reference TRBV11-2 and TRBJ2-1): EAGVAQSPRYKIIEKRQSVAFWCNPISGHATLYWYQQILGQGPKLLIQFQNNGVVDDSQLPKDRFSAERLKGVDSTLKIQPAKLEDSAVYLCASSLTHGLPNEQFFGPGTRLTVL.

This clone was found a few times. V usage is TRBV7-9 and J usage is TRBJ2-7; either TRBD1 or TRBD2 may fit D (5 bases each). The last part of the DNA fits TRBJ2-5 better; the J call may be wrong. The germline gives CDR1 SEHNR, CDR2 FQNEAQ (reference sequence). This CDR3 is built from 14 residues. CDR3 protein: CASSAPGTGETQYF. CDR3 sequence (DNA): TGTGCCAGCAGCGCACCAGGGACGGGGGAGACCCAGTACTTC.

This clone was observed a handful of times. V and J are TRBV29-1 and TRBJ2-1; 11 positions match TRBD2. From germline, CDR1 is SQVTM and CDR2 ANQGSEA. V was clipped by 6 bases and J by 3 bases; unmatched bases: 4. The CDR3 totals 14 residues. DNA of the CDR3: TGCAGCGTCTTAACTAGCGGGGGCTACAATGAGCAGTTCTTC. Amino acids: CSVLTSGGYNEQFF.

The chain combines TRBV30 with TRBJ1-1; D not resolved. This CDR3 spans 10 amino acids. V was cut by 4 bases and J by 1 base, with 1 base left in between. CDR1 and CDR2 (germline): GTSNPN, SVGIG (reference sequence). The CDR3 bases are TGTGCCTGGACGAACACTGAAGCTTTCTTT. Residues: CAWTNTEAFF.

The V call is TRBV28, the J call TRBJ2-7, with D maybe TRBD1 (5 bases). Trimming stripped 7 bases from V and 2 bases from J, with 12 bases between. The CDR3 extends over 13 amino acids. From germline, CDR1 is MDHEN and CDR2 SYDVKM. The chain's CDR3 is CASTPGPPYEQYF. DNA for the CDR3: TGTGCCAGCACCCCAGGGCCTCCCTACGAGCAGTACTTC.

This clone was seen a few times. The chain joins TRBV29-1 to TRBJ1-2; D gene uncertain. The germline gives CDR1 SQVTM, CDR2 ANQGSEA. The V end lost 4 bases, the J end lost 10 bases, and 10 bases lay between the germline ends. CDR3 length: 10 amino acids. The CDR3 reads CSVGPPVYTF. The CDR3 DNA reads as TGCAGCGTTGGTCCGCCGGTCTACACCTTC.

This clone occurred a few times. This chain joins TRBV2 and TRBJ2-6; no reliable D call. CDR1 is SNHLY and CDR2 is FYNNEI in the germline V gene. This CDR3 region has 15 residues. V dropped 7 bases and J dropped 0 bases, with 10 bases sitting between them. The CDR3 loop is CASMQFYSGANVLTF. The CDR3 DNA reads as TGTGCCAGCATGCAGTTCTACTCTGGGGCCAACGTCCTGACTTTC. Full variable domain (outside the CDR3, taken from reference TRBV2 and TRBJ2-6): EPEVTQTPSHQVTQMGQEVILRCVPISNHLYFYWYRQILGQKVEFLVSFYNNEISEKSEIFDDQFSVERPDGSNFTLKIRSTKLEDSAMYFCASMQFYSGANVLTFGAGSRLTVL.

The chain links TRBV6-1 to TRBJ2-7; D unclear. The V end was cut by 8 bases, the J end by 3 bases, with 20 bases between. The CDR3 totals 15 residues. Germline V CDR1 and CDR2: MNHNS, SASEGT. The CDR3 reads CASGSAAPALYEQYF. In DNA form, the CDR3 reads TGTGCCAGCGGCTCCGCGGCTCCGGCCCTCTACGAGCAGTACTTC.

The chain carries TRBV11-2 and TRBJ1-6; tentatively, D is TRBD1 (5 bases). The CDR3 has 15 amino acids. CDR1 and CDR2 (germline): SGHAT, FQNNGV. Trimming removed 4 bases from V and 5 bases from J, with 12 bases in between. The chain's CDR3 is CASSYDRVDNSPLHF. Here the CDR3 DNA reads TGTGCCAGCAGCTACGACAGAGTCGATAATTCACCCCTCCACTTT.

The chain uses TRBV27 and TRBJ2-7, with D unclear. In germline, CDR1 is MNHEY, CDR2 SMNVEV (reference sequence). V lost 6 bases, J lost 2 bases, and 17 bases lay in between. The CDR3 is 15 residues long. The DNA of the CDR3 is TGTGCCAGCAGACCTCCTCGGACGCAGCCCTACGAGCAGTACTTC. Translating it yields CASRPPRTQPYEQYF.

The chain has TRBV4-1 and TRBJ2-3; D assignment may be TRBD1 or TRBD2 (5 bases each). The germline CDR1 and CDR2 sequences are MGHRA and YSYEKL. The CDR3 is 14 amino acids. V was pared by 4 bases and J by 2 bases, with 10 bases between. The CDR3 sequence is CASSPRGPTDTQYF. The CDR3 bases are TGCGCCAGCAGCCCACGGGGACCCACAGATACGCAGTATTTT.

The chain employs TRBV10-3 and TRBJ2-7; D possibly matches TRBD1 or TRBD2 (7 bases each). This CDR3 contains 14 residues. CDR1 and CDR2 (germline): ENHRY, SYGVKD. Deletions cut 7 bases from V and 6 bases from J, with 19 bases between. Here the CDR3 DNA reads TGTGCCATCACCCCGACAGGGCCGGGGGGCGAGCAGTACTTC. This encodes CAITPTGPGGEQYF.

This clone has a handful of counts. This sequence joins TRBV6-6 and TRBJ2-7, with 7 bases fitting TRBD2. CDR1 is MNHNY, CDR2 SVGAGI, per germline (reference sequence). After removal of 7 bases from V and 2 bases from J, the junction contained 5 bases not matched to a gene. This CDR3 is built from 13 residues. CDR3 in amino acids: CASIASGTYEQYF. The CDR3 DNA sequence: TGTGCCAGCATCGCTAGCGGAACCTACGAGCAGTACTTC.

This chain uses TRBV4-1 with TRBJ2-1; D might be TRBD1 (5 bases). V shed 3 bases and J shed 9 bases, with 21 bases lying between them. The CDR3 length is 16 residues. Germline loops: CDR1 MGHRA, CDR2 YSYEKL. DNA for the CDR3: TGCGCCAGCAGCCAGTCAGTGGCAGCATGGGGCACTGAGCAGTTCTTC. Its translation: CASSQSVAAWGTEQFF.

The rearrangement links TRBV5-1 to TRBJ1-2; D remains ambiguous. Trimming took off 9 bases at V and 5 bases at J, with 8 bases between the two ends. The CDR3 is 10 amino acids. Germline loops: CDR1 SGHRS, CDR2 YFSETQ. The CDR3, as DNA: TGCGCCATCCCGAAGTATGGCTACACCTTC. As protein: CAIPKYGYTF.

This clone turned up a few times. The CDR3 DNA sequence: TGTGCCAGCAGCTTCGTTGAAGGAGGGACGGCTTTCTTT. Translation gives CASSFVEGGTAFF. V is TRBV11-2 and J is TRBJ1-1; D is possibly TRBD1 (5 bases). CDR3 size: 13 residues. Germline V CDR1 and CDR2: SGHAT, FQNNGV. Trimming stripped 3 bases from V and 11 bases from J, with 16 bases between.

The sample holds a few counts of this clone. The CDR3 region is CASSGPGQGFSNTEAFF. The CDR3 DNA sequence: TGTGCCAGCAGCGGACCGGGACAGGGGTTTTCGAACACTGAAGCTTTCTTT. The chain carries TRBV21-1 and TRBJ1-1; TRBD1 is the table's D call, not checked against the DNA. TRBV21-1 is annotated as a pseudogene. The CDR3 is 17 residues long.

V usage is TRBV19 and J usage is TRBJ1-2, with TRBD1 as a possible D gene (5 bases). From germline, CDR1 is LNHDA and CDR2 SQIVND (reference sequence). The CDR3 length is 14 residues. Trimming took 0 bases from V and 3 from J, leaving 8 bases between them. CDR3 amino acids: CASSIDGGYYGYTF. CDR3 bases: TGTGCCAGTAGTATAGATGGGGGTTACTATGGCTACACCTTC.

This chain joins TRBV9 and TRBJ1-6; 8 nucleotides match TRBD1. The CDR3 loop spans 15 amino acids. Germline loops: CDR1 SGDLS, CDR2 YYNGEE. The V segment lost 1 base and the J segment 7 bases; nucleotides outside the gene matches: 4. The CDR3 DNA reads as TGTGCCAGCAGCGTATTTCAGGGGGCAAATTCACCCCTCCACTTT. As protein: CASSVFQGANSPLHF.

V usage is TRBV4-1 and J usage is TRBJ1-4, with 10 bases lining up with TRBD1. V shed 2 bases, J shed 6 bases, and the junction held 3 bases outside the gene matches. CDR1 and CDR2 (germline): MGHRA, YSYEKL. This CDR3 comprises 15 residues. Here the CDR3 reads CASSQWGQGYEKLFF. CDR3 in DNA: TGCGCCAGCAGCCAATGGGGACAGGGGTATGAAAAACTGTTTTTT.

This chain links TRBV29-1 with TRBJ2-1; D remains ambiguous. This CDR3 region has 10 residues. Germline assignment: CDR1 SQVTM and CDR2 ANQGSEA. Trimming left V 3 bases short and J 9 bases short, with 6 bases between. The CDR3 nucleotides read TGCAGCGTTGACAGTGGTGAGCAGTTCTTC. Translation gives CSVDSGEQFF.

This sequence joins TRBV10-3 and TRBJ2-1; D is perhaps TRBD1 (6 bases). The germline CDR1 and CDR2 sequences are ENHRY and SYGVKD. The V end lost 3 bases, the J end lost 0 bases, and 12 bases lay between the germline ends. The CDR3 totals 16 residues. CDR3 nucleotides: TGTGCCATCAGTGACCCCGGGACACACTCCTACAATGAGCAGTTCTTC. Its protein is CAISDPGTHSYNEQFF.